Each of the 27 T cell receptor beta chains below was sequenced from the same sample in a study of OX40 agonist ivuxolimab in advanced cancers. Using immunoSEQ multiplex PCR, the repertoire was profiled, and TCRdb retains in-frame clones only, with some absent. The sample contains roughly 62,000 clones, roughly 85% of which appear only once. The starting material was CD4+ or CD8+ T cells sorted from blood, obtained in a trial of the OX40 agonist ivuxolimab. All receptors derive from an adult with an advanced solid tumor such as melanoma, head and neck, liver or kidney cancer.

This chain links TRBV6-1 with TRBJ2-4; D not certain. The germline V gene encodes CDR1 MNHNS and CDR2 SASEGT. Deletions cut 2 bases from V and 7 bases from J, with 9 bases between. The CDR3 loop spans 13 amino acids. The CDR3 loop reads CASSERSGNIQYF. CDR3 nucleotides: TGTGCCAGCAGTGAAAGGTCCGGGAACATTCAGTACTTC.

V and J are TRBV15 and TRBJ2-5; 13 bases line up with TRBD2. The DNA end lines up better with TRBJ2-7; the J call may be wrong. This CDR3 contains 19 residues. The germline CDR1 and CDR2 sequences are LNHNV and YYDKDF (reference sequence). CDR3 region: CATSRGRGLAGIETYEQYF. The CDR3, as DNA: TGTGCCACCAGCAGAGGGAGGGGACTAGCGGGGATTGAGACGTACGAGCAGTACTTC.

The chain joins TRBV2 to TRBJ1-4; D call uncertain. Trimming stripped 10 bases from V and 5 bases from J, with 17 bases between. The germline gives CDR1 SNHLY, CDR2 FYNNEI. The CDR3 has 14 amino acids. The CDR3 sequence is CATTPGSGNEKLFF. As DNA, the CDR3 is TGTGCCACCACCCCGGGAAGCGGAAATGAAAAACTGTTTTTT. The variable domain in full, with the rest retrieved from reference TRBV2 and TRBJ1-4, is EPEVTQTPSHQVTQMGQEVILRCVPISNHLYFYWYRQILGQKVEFLVSFYNNEISEKSEIFDDQFSVERPDGSNFTLKIRSTKLEDSAMYFCATTPGSGNEKLFFGSGTQLSVL.

The gene calls are TRBV30 and TRBJ1-4; D gene unclear. Germline lookup yields CDR1 GTSNPN and CDR2 SVGIG (reference sequence). V dropped 0 bases and J dropped 6 bases, with 8 bases sitting between them. The CDR3 is 13 amino acids. The CDR3 is CAWSVQNHEKLFF. The CDR3 coding sequence is TGTGCCTGGAGTGTACAGAATCATGAAAAACTGTTTTTT.

This chain joins TRBV5-6 and TRBJ1-1, with TRBD1 identical over 7 bases. The CDR3 totals 13 residues. CDR1 is SGHDT and CDR2 is YYEEEE in the germline V gene. V dropped 3 bases and J dropped 8; count of bases not matched to a gene: 7. CDR3 in DNA: TGTGCCAGCAGCTGGACAGGCTCAACAGAAGCTTTCTTT. Its protein product is CASSWTGSTEAFF.

The gene calls are TRBV4-2 and TRBJ1-1; D is uncertain. Trimming removed 2 bases at V and 1 base at J, with 5 bases between. The CDR3 loop spans 13 amino acids. Per germline, CDR1 LGHNA and CDR2 YNFKEQ. CDR3 region: CASSQSRNTEAFF. The CDR3 nucleotides read TGTGCCAGCAGCCAATCTCGGAACACTGAAGCTTTCTTT.

The rearrangement links TRBV5-8 to TRBJ2-5; no clear D gene. The length of the CDR3 is 11 residues. Trimming took off 0 bases at V and 11 bases at J, with 8 bases between the two ends. Germline V gene data show CDR1 as SGHTS and CDR2 as YDEGEE. The CDR3 DNA sequence: TGTGCCAGCAGCTTGGAGACGGAGCAGTACTTC. Its translation: CASSLETEQYF. Full variable domain (remainder filled in from reference TRBV5-8 and TRBJ2-5): EAGVTQSPTHLIKTRGQQATLRCSPISGHTSVYWYQQALGLGLQFLLWYDEGEERNRGNFPPRFSGRQFPNYSSELNVNALELEDSALYLCASSLETEQYFGPGTRLLVL.

The CDR3 is CASSLGASGRTDTQYF. CDR3 bases: TGTGCCAGCAGCTTAGGGGCTAGCGGGAGAACTGATACGCAGTATTTT. The chain is built from TRBV7-2 and TRBJ2-3; 10 positions match TRBD2. Germline-derived CDR1 and CDR2 are SGHTA and FQGNSA. This CDR3 is 16 amino acids long. The ends lost 1 base at V and 6 bases at J; junction bases unmatched: 7.

In DNA form, the CDR3 reads TGTGCCAGCAGCTTAGCCAGACAGGGGGACTATGGCTACACCTTC. Translated: CASSLARQGDYGYTF. V usage is TRBV7-2 and J usage is TRBJ1-2; 9 bases are a match to TRBD1. The CDR3 contains 15 residues. Germline CDR1 reads SGHTA; CDR2 reads FQGNSA. V shed 0 bases and J 3 bases; nucleotides not matched to a gene: 2. The variable domain in full, with the rest retrieved from reference TRBV7-2 and TRBJ1-2, is GAGVSQSPSNKVTEKGKDVELRCDPISGHTALYWYRQSLGQGLEFLIYFQGNSAPDKSGLPSDRFSAERTGGSVSTLTIQRTQQEDSAVYLCASSLARQGDYGYTFGSGTRLTVV.

V is TRBV6-5 and J is TRBJ1-1; unclear D gene. Germline CDR1 MNHEY, CDR2 SVGAGI. The CDR3 spans 13 residues. Trimming stripped 2 bases from V and 5 bases from J, with 9 bases between. The CDR3: CASSYEGKTEAFF. CDR3 DNA sequence: TGTGCCAGCAGTTACGAGGGAAAAACTGAAGCTTTCTTT.

The CDR3 loop reads CASSVEGSGTEAFF. Written as DNA, the CDR3 is TGTGCCAGCAGTGTTGAGGGGTCGGGCACTGAAGCTTTCTTT. The chain is built from TRBV2 and TRBJ1-1; possible D gene TRBD1, 5 bases. The V and J ends lost 4 bases and 4 bases respectively, with 13 bases between them. This CDR3 contains 14 residues. Looked up from germline, CDR1 is SNHLY and CDR2 is FYNNEI.

This chain uses TRBV6-1 with TRBJ2-1, with 11 bases fitting TRBD2. Germline lookup yields CDR1 MNHNS and CDR2 SASEGT. This CDR3 spans 14 amino acids. V was clipped by 5 bases and J by 6 bases; unmatched bases: 3. The CDR3 sequence: CASSPSGRLNEQFF. The CDR3 DNA reads as TGTGCCAGCAGTCCTAGCGGGAGGCTCAATGAGCAGTTCTTC.

This clone was counted once. This chain joins TRBV6-5 and TRBJ2-3; D remains ambiguous. The length of the CDR3 is 15 residues. V was clipped by 9 bases and J by 0 bases, with 16 bases between them. CDR1 and CDR2 from the germline V gene are MNHEY and SVGAGI. This CDR3 is CASSLSGRSTDTQYF. DNA of the CDR3: TGTGCCAGTTCCCTATCAGGCCGGAGCACAGATACGCAGTATTTT.

This clone was counted a few times. This chain joins TRBV6-1 and TRBJ1-5, with a weak D call TRBD1 (6 bases). CDR3 size: 14 residues. Germline assignment: CDR1 MNHNS and CDR2 SASEGT. V was clipped by 3 bases and J by 3 bases, with 9 bases between them. The CDR3 sequence is CASSDRGINQPQHF. The CDR3 DNA follows: TGTGCCAGCAGTGACAGGGGAATCAATCAGCCCCAGCATTTT.

The rearrangement links TRBV6-1 to TRBJ1-5; D is uncertain. Trimming removed 8 bases at V and 0 bases at J, with 11 bases between. The CDR3 spans 14 residues. Looked up from germline, CDR1 is MNHNS and CDR2 is SASEGT. CDR3 DNA: TGTGCCAGCTCGAACAATCATAGCAATCAGCCCCAGCATTTT. The encoded protein is CASSNNHSNQPQHF.

J is TRBJ1-1 and V is TRBV5-1; 7 positions agree with TRBD1. The CDR3 spans 14 residues. V trimming: 4 bases; J trimming: 10 bases; junction bases outside the gene matches: 13. The V gene's germline CDR1 is SGHRS and CDR2 YFSETQ. The CDR3 coding sequence is TGCGCCAGCAGCATCGGACAGGATCTAAGGTCAGCTTTCTTT. It yields the protein CASSIGQDLRSAFF. Based on the CDR3 plus reference TRBV5-1 and TRBJ1-1, the full variable domain is KAGVTQTPRYLIKTRGQQVTLSCSPISGHRSVSWYQQTPGQGLQFLFEYFSETQRNKGNFPGRFSGRQFSNSRSEMNVSTLELGDSALYLCASSIGQDLRSAFFGQGTRLTVV.

The chain couples TRBV7-3 to TRBJ2-1; no firm D call. The CDR3 is made up of 12 amino acids. Germline V gene sequence: CDR1 SGHTA, CDR2 FQGTGA. Trimming cost V 2 bases and J 10 bases, with 9 bases left between them. The CDR3 DNA is TGTGCCAGCAGCTTAGTGCGCGGAGAGCAGTTCTTC. It is translated as CASSLVRGEQFF.

Remarks on this clone: Other nucleotide sequences in the sample specify the same CDR3. This chain links TRBV19 with TRBJ2-5; TRBD1 agrees at 8 bases. The CDR3 runs to 13 residues. The V and J ends lost 3 bases and 4 bases, in that order; junction bases with no gene match: 1. Germline V gene sequence: CDR1 LNHDA, CDR2 SQIVND (reference sequence). The CDR3 DNA sequence: TGTGCCAGTAGTATTGACAGGGGAGAGACCCAGTACTTC. Translation: CASSIDRGETQYF.

This clone was seen once. CDR3 nucleotides: TGTGCCAGCAGCGTAGCTACTAGGGTCAGGGGAACCGGGGCCAACGTCCTGACTTTC. It codes for CASSVATRVRGTGANVLTF. The V call is TRBV9, the J call TRBJ2-6; TRBD1 is a possible D gene (6 bases). Germline CDR1 is SGDLS and CDR2 is YYNGEE. This CDR3 spans 19 amino acids. V was trimmed by 0 bases and J by 4 bases, leaving 20 bases between them. The full variable domain, completed using reference TRBV9 and TRBJ2-6, is DSGVTQTPKHLITATGQRVTLRCSPRSGDLSVYWYQQSLDQGLQFLIQYYNGEERAKGNILERFSAQQFPDLHSELNLSSLELGDSALYFCASSVATRVRGTGANVLTFGAGSRLTVL.

The chain recombines TRBV5-6 with TRBJ2-3; 9 bases fit TRBD1. Germline assignment: CDR1 SGHDT and CDR2 YYEEEE. This CDR3 spans 15 amino acids. With V trimmed by 7 bases and J by 1 base, 7 bases remained unmatched. CDR3 amino acids: CASGTGGLGTDTQYF. DNA of the CDR3: TGTGCCAGCGGTACAGGGGGCCTGGGCACAGATACGCAGTATTTT.

The J gene is TRBJ2-5, the V gene TRBV5-4, with D possibly being TRBD1 or TRBD2 (5 bases each). Trimming cost V 4 bases and J 4 bases, with 17 bases left between them. Germline lookup yields CDR1 SGHNT and CDR2 YYREEE (reference sequence). CDR3 length: 15 residues. The CDR3: CASSPQGTAGETQYF. In nucleotides, the CDR3 is TGTGCCAGCAGCCCCCAAGGGACGGCAGGAGAGACCCAGTACTTC.

The chain has TRBV15 and TRBJ2-7; tentatively, D is TRBD1 (6 bases). This CDR3 contains 16 residues. Germline V gives CDR1 LNHNV, CDR2 YYDKDF (reference sequence). Between the trimmed V and J ends, which lost 0 bases and 1 base, there was a span of 13 bases. CDR3 sequence (DNA): TGTGCCACCAGCAGAGAAGGGCAGGGGTTTTCCTACGAGCAGTACTTC. Translated, it gives CATSREGQGFSYEQYF.

The chain uses TRBV9 and TRBJ1-1; 7 positions match TRBD1. Germline trimming cut 3 bases from V and 1 base from J; bases unmatched to any gene: 6. The length of the CDR3 is 15 residues. Germline V gene sequence: CDR1 SGDLS, CDR2 YYNGEE. The CDR3 nucleotides read TGTGCCAGCAGCGCAACGACAGGGCCGAACACTGAAGCTTTCTTT. It specifies CASSATTGPNTEAFF.

This clone was recorded only once. This chain links TRBV5-1 with TRBJ1-2, with D perhaps TRBD1 (6 bases). Germline CDR1 is SGHRS and CDR2 is YFSETQ. Between the trimmed V and J ends, which lost 4 bases and 2 bases, there was a span of 12 bases. The CDR3 consists of 14 residues. CDR3 nucleotide sequence: TGCGCCAGCAGCCCGGATCAGGGGAACTATGGCTACACCTTC. Translated: CASSPDQGNYGYTF.

This clone was counted once. The V and J genes are TRBV6-6 and TRBJ1-5, with a tentative D call TRBD1 (5 bases). Trimming stripped 6 bases from V and 2 bases from J, with 17 bases between. This CDR3 is 16 amino acids long. Germline V gene lookup returns CDR1 MNHNY and CDR2 SVGAGI (reference sequence). CDR3 protein: CASSSGIIGGNQPQHF. The CDR3 DNA reads TGTGCCAGCAGCTCAGGGATCATAGGCGGCAATCAGCCCCAGCATTTT.

The chain couples TRBV5-4 to TRBJ1-1; TRBD1 agrees at 10 bases. With V trimmed by 5 bases and J by 5 bases, 6 bases remained unmatched. The V gene's germline CDR1 is SGHNT and CDR2 YYREEE (reference sequence). The CDR3 is 14 amino acids. The CDR3: CASSLTGGRTEAFF. CDR3 DNA: TGTGCCAGCAGTTTGACAGGGGGCCGGACTGAAGCTTTCTTT. Full variable domain (missing parts from reference TRBV5-4 and TRBJ1-1): ETGVTQSPTHLIKTRGQQVTLRCSSQSGHNTVSWYQQALGQGPQFIFQYYREEENGRGNFPPRFSGLQFPNYSSELNVNALELDDSALYLCASSLTGGRTEAFFGQGTRLTVV.

This clone came up once. This chain connects TRBV5-6 to TRBJ1-2; 7 nucleotides align to TRBD1. V lost 1 base and J lost 5; bases outside the gene matches: 2. From germline, CDR1 is SGHDT and CDR2 YYEEEE. This CDR3 has 13 residues. DNA for the CDR3: TGTGCCAGCAGCTTGTCAGGGGGTTATGGCTACACCTTC. It codes for CASSLSGGYGYTF.